This T cell receptor (beta chain) stems from a study of memory CD4+ T cells and cytomegalovirus serostatus. Germline-derived CDR1 and CDR2 are SEHNR and FQNEAQ (reference sequence). This CDR3 comprises 18 residues. Trimming stripped 0 bases from V and 1 base from J, with 17 bases between. As originally analysed: Out-of-frame sequences were removed, leaving 2 million or so distinct TCRbeta sequences. Libraries were prepared by immunoSEQ multiplex PCR; TCRdb keeps only in-frame clonotypes and omits some of them. V, J and clone size are those of that table, while D and trimming were read from the DNA. The sample consists of about 44,000 clones, 70% to 80% of them appearing once. The sort gate was single viable CD3+CD4+CD8-CD45RO+ cells for memory CD4+ T cells.

Source material: memory CD4+ T cells from blood. The chain joins TRBV7-9 to TRBJ2-3, with TRBD2 as a possible D gene (6 bases). The receptor's source is an adult in good health and CMV-seronegative. The CDR3 nucleotides are TGTGCCAGCAGCTTAGCTCCGGGACTTAGCTCTGGCACAGATACGCAGTATTTT. This gives the protein CASSLAPGLSSGTDTQYF. Full variable domain (missing parts from reference TRBV7-9 and TRBJ2-3): DTGVSQNPRHKITKRGQNVTFRCDPISEHNRLYWYRQTLGQGPEFLTYFQNEAQLEKSRLLSDRFSAERPKGSFSTLEIQRTEQGDSAMYLCASSLAPGLSSGTDTQYFGPGTRLTVL.